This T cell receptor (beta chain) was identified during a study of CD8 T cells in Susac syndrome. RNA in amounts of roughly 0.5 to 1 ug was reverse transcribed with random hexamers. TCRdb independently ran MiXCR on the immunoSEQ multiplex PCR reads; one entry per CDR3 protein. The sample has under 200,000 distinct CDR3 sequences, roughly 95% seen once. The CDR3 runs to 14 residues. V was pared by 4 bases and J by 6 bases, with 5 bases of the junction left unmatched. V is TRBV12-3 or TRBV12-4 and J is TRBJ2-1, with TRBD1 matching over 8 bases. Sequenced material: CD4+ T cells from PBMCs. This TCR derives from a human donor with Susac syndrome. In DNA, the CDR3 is TGTGCCAGCAGTTGGACAGGGAATGGCAATGAGCAGTTCTTC. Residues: CASSWTGNGNEQFF.